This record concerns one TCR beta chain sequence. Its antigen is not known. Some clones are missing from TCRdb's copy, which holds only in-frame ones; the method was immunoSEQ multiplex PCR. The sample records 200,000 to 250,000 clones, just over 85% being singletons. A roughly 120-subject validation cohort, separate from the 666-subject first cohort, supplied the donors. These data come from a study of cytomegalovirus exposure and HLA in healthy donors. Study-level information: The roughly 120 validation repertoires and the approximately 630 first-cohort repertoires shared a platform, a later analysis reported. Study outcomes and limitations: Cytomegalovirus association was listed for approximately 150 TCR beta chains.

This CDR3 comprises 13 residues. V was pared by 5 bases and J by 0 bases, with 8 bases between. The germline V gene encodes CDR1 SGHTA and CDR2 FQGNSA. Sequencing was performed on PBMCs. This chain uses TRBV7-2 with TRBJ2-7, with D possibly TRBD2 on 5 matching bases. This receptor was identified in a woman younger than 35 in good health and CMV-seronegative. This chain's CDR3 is CASSRRGSYEQYF. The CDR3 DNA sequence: TGTGCCAGCAGCCGTCGGGGCTCCTACGAGCAGTACTTC.